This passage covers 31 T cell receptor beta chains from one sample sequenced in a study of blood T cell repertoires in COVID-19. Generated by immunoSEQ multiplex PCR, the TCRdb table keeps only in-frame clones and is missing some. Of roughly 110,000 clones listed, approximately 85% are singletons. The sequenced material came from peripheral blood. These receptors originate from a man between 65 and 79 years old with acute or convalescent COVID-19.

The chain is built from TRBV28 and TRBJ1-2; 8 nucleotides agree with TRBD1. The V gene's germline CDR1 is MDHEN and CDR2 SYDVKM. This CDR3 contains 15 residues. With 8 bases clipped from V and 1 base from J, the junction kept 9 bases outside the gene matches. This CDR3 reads CASGRRTGSNYGYTF. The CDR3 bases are TGTGCCAGCGGCCGGAGGACAGGGAGTAACTATGGCTACACCTTC.

The CDR3 spells CASSMGLLYGYTF. DNA for the CDR3: TGTGCCAGTAGTATGGGGCTTCTCTATGGCTACACCTTC. The chain couples TRBV19 to TRBJ1-2, with a weak D call TRBD1 (5 bases). The germline V gene has CDR1 LNHDA and CDR2 SQIVND (reference sequence). The V end was cut by 3 bases, the J end by 4 bases, with 9 bases between. The CDR3 covers 13 residues.

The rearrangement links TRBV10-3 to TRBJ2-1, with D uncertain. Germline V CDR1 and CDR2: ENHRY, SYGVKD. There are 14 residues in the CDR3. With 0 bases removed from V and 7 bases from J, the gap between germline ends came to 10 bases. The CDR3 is CAISESALSNEQFF. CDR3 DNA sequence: TGTGCCATCAGTGAGTCAGCGTTAAGTAATGAGCAGTTCTTC.

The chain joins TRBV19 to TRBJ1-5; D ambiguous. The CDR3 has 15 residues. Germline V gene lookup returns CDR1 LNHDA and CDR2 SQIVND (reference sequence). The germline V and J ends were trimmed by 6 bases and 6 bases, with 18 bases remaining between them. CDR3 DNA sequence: TGTGCCAGTAGCCTACCGGGAGCCGGGCGTCAGCCCCAGCATTTT. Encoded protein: CASSLPGAGRQPQHF.

The CDR3 region is CASSDTLPYPQYF. The CDR3 DNA sequence: TGCGCCAGCAGTGACACGCTACCCTATCCGCAGTATTTT. The rearrangement joins TRBV10-1 to TRBJ2-3; no clear D. CDR3 length: 13 amino acids. The germline CDR1 and CDR2 sequences are WNHNN and SYGVQD (reference sequence). The V end lost 3 bases, the J end lost 10 bases, and 14 bases lay between the germline ends.

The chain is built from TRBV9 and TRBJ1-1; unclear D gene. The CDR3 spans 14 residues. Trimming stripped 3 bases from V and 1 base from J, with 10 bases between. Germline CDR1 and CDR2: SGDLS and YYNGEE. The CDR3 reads CASSGGLGNTEAFF. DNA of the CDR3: TGTGCCAGCAGCGGCGGGTTAGGGAACACTGAAGCTTTCTTT.

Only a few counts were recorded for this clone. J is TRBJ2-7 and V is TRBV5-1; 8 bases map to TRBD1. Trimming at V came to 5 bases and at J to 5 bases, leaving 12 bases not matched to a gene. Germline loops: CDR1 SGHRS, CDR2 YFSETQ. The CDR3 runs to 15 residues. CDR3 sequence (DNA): TGCGCCAGCAGGTCCGACGGGCAGGGGGCCGACGAGCAGTACTTC. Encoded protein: CASRSDGQGADEQYF.

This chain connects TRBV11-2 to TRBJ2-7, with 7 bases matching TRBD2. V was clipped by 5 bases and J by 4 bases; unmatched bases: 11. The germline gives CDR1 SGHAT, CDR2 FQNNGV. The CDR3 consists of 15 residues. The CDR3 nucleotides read TGTGCCAGCAGCAGAGCGGGGAGCGGCGTATACGAGCAGTACTTC. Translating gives CASSRAGSGVYEQYF.

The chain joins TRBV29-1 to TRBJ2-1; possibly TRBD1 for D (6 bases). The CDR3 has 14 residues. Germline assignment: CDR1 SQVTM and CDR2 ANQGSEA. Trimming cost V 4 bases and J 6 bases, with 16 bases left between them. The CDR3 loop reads CSVARQGTVNEQFF. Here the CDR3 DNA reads TGCAGCGTTGCGCGGCAGGGGACGGTCAATGAGCAGTTCTTC.

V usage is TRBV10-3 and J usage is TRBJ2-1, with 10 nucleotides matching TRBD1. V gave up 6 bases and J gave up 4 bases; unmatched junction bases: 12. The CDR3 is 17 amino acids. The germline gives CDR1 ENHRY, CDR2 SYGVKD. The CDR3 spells CAISPESWDRGYNEQFF. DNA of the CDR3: TGTGCCATCAGCCCAGAGTCTTGGGACAGGGGTTACAATGAGCAGTTCTTC.

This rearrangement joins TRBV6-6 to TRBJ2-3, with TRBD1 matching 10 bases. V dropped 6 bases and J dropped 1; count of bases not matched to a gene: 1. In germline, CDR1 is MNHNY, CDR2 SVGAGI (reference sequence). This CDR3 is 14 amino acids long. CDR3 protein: CASRGTGGTDTQYF. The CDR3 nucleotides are TGTGCCAGCAGAGGGACAGGGGGCACAGATACGCAGTATTTT.

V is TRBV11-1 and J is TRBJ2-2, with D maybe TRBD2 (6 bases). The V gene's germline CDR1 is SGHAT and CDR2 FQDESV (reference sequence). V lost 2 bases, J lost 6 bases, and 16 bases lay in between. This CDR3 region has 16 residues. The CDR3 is CASSLLAGSPPGELFF. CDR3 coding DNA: TGTGCCAGCAGCTTACTAGCCGGGAGCCCCCCCGGGGAGCTGTTTTTT.

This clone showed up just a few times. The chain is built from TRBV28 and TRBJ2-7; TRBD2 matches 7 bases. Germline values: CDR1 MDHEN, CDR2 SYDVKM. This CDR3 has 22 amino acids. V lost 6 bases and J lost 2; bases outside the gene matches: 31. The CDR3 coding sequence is TGTGCCAGCAGCAAAAAAAACCGGGGTAAGCGGGAAACGGGAGTCCAGGCCTACGAGCAGTACTTC. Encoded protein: CASSKKNRGKRETGVQAYEQYF.

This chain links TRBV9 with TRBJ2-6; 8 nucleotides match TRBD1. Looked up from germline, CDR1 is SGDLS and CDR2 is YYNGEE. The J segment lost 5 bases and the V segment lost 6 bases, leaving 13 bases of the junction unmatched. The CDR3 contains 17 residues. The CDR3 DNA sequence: TGTGCCAGCACCAAGACAGGGGACTCTGGGTGGGCCAACGTCCTGACTTTC. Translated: CASTKTGDSGWANVLTF.

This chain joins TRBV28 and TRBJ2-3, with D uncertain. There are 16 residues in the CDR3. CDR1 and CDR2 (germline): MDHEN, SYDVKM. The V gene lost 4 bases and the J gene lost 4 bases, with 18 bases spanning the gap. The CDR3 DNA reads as TGTGCCAGCAGTTCCCTCTCAACATCCAGCGCAGATACGCAGTATTTT. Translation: CASSSLSTSSADTQYF.

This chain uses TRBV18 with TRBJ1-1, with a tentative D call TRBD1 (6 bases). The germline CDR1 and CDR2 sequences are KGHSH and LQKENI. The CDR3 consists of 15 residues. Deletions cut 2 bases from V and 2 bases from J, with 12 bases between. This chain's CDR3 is CASSPRGSRNTEAFF. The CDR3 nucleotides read TGTGCCAGCTCACCAAGGGGGTCGCGAAACACTGAAGCTTTCTTT. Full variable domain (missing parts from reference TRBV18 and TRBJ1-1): NAGVMQNPRHLVRRRGQEARLRCSPMKGHSHVYWYRQLPEEGLKFMVYLQKENIIDESGMPKERFSAEFPKEGPSILRIQQVVRGDSAAYFCASSPRGSRNTEAFFGQGTRLTVV.

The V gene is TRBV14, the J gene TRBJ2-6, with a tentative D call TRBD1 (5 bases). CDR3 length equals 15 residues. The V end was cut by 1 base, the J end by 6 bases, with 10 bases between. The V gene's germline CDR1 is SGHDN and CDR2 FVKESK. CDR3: CASSQARATANVLTF. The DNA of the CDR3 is TGTGCCAGCAGCCAAGCCAGGGCAACGGCCAACGTCCTGACTTTC.

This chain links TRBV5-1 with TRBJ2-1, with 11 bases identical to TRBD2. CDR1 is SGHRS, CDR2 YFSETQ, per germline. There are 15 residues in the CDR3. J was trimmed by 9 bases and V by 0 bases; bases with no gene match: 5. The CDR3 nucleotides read TGCGCCAGCAGCTTGGAACTAGCGGGAGCCAGTGAGCAGTTCTTC. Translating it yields CASSLELAGASEQFF.

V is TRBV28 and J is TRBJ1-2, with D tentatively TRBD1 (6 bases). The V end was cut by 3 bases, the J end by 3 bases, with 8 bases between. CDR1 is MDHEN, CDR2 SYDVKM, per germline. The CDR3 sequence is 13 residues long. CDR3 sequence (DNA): TGTGCCAGCAGTTTGCCAGGGGACTATGGCTACACCTTC. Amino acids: CASSLPGDYGYTF.

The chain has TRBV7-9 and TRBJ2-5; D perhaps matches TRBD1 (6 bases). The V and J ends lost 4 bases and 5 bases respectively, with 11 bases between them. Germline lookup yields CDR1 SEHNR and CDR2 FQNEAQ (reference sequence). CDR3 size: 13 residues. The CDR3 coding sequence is TGTGCCAGCAGCTCGCTTCAGGGGGAGACCCAGTACTTC. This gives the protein CASSSLQGETQYF.

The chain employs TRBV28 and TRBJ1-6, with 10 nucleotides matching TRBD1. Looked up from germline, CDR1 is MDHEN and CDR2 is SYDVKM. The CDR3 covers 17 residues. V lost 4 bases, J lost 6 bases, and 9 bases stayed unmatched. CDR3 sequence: CASSSTGTGEGNSPLHF. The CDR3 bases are TGTGCCAGCAGTTCAACCGGGACAGGGGAAGGTAATTCACCCCTCCACTTT.

The CDR3 DNA is TGTGCCAGCAGCACTACAGGGGGCGCAGCGAACACTGAAGCTTTCTTT. Translated: CASSTTGGAANTEAFF. V and J are TRBV21-1 and TRBJ1-1; TRBD1, the table's D call, was not compared with the DNA. TRBV21-1 is noted as a pseudogene. There are 16 residues in the CDR3.

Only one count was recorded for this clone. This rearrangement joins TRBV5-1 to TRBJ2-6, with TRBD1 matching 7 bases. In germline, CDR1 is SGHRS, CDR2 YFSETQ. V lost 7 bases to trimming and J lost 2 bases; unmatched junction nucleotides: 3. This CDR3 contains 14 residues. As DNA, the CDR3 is TGCGCCAGCGACAGGGTCGCTGGGGCCAACGTCCTGACTTTC. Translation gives CASDRVAGANVLTF. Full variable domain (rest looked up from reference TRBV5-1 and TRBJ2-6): KAGVTQTPRYLIKTRGQQVTLSCSPISGHRSVSWYQQTPGQGLQFLFEYFSETQRNKGNFPGRFSGRQFSNSRSEMNVSTLELGDSALYLCASDRVAGANVLTFGAGSRLTVL.

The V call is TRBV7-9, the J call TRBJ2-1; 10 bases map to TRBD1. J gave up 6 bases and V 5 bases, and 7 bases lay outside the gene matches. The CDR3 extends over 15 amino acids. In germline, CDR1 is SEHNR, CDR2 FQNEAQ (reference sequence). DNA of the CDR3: TGTGCCAGCAGCCCGCGGGACAGGGGAGGCAATGAGCAGTTCTTC. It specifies CASSPRDRGGNEQFF.

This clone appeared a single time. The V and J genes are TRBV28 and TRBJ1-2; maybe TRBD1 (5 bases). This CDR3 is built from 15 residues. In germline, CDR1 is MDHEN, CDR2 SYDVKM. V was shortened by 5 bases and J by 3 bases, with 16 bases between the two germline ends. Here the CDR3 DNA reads TGTGCCAGCAGTCCGACGGGAGCGGGGGACTATGGCTACACCTTC. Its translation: CASSPTGAGDYGYTF.

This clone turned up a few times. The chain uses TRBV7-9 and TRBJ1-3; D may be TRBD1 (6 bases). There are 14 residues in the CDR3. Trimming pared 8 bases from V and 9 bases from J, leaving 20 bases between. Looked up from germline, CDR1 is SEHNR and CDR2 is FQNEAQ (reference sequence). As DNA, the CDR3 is TGTGCCAGCGGCCGGGACATCGGGGAGGGCACCATATATTTT. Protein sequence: CASGRDIGEGTIYF.

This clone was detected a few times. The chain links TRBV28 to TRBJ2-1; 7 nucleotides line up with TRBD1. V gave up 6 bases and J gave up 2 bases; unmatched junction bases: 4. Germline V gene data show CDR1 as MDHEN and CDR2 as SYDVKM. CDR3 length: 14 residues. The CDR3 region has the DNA TGTGCCAGCAGAGAGACAGGGCCCTACAATGAGCAGTTCTTC. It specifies CASRETGPYNEQFF. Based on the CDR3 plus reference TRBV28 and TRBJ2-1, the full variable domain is DVKVTQSSRYLVKRTGEKVFLECVQDMDHENMFWYRQDPGLGLRLIYFSYDVKMKEKGDIPEGYSVSREKKERFSLILESASTNQTSMYLCASRETGPYNEQFFGPGTRLTVL.

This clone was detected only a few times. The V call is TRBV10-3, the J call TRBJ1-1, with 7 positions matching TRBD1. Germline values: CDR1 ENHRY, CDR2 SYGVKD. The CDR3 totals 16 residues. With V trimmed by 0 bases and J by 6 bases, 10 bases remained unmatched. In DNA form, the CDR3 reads TGTGCCATCAGTGAGTCTCAGACAGGGATGAGAGCTGAAGCTTTCTTT. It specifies CAISESQTGMRAEAFF.

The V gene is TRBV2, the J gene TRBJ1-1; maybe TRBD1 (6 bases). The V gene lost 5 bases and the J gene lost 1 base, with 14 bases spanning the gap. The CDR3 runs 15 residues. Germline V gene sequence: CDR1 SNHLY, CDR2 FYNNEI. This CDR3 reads CASSPDRAQNTEAFF. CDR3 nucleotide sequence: TGTGCCAGCAGTCCGGACAGAGCTCAGAACACTGAAGCTTTCTTT.

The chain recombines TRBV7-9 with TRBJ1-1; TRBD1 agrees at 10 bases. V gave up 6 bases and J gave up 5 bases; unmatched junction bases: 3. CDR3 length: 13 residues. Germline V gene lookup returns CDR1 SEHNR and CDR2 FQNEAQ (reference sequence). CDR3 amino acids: CASRRQGATEAFF. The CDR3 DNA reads TGTGCCAGCAGACGACAGGGGGCAACTGAAGCTTTCTTT.

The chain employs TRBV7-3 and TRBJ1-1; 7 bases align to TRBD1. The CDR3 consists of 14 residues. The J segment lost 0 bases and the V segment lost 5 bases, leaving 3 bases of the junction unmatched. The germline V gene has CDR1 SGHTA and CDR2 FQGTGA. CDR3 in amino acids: CASSPGTVNTEAFF. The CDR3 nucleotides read TGTGCCAGCAGCCCCGGGACAGTGAACACTGAAGCTTTCTTT.